Below, one TCR beta chain is given with its context. TCRdb's copy holds only in-frame clones and misses some; the assay was immunoSEQ multiplex PCR. The table lists about 230,000 clones, approximately 80% of them singletons, with about 1.8% in the top ten. The sample is drawn from a study of blood T cell repertoires in COVID-19. Recovered Cohort 3 donors showed two negative PCRs, clearance, or symptom resolution. Input material: PBMCs or T cells enriched from blood (not recorded which). The clonotype originates from a man in his 60s who had recovered from COVID-19.

The CDR3 spells CASSPGHRLANIQYF. The CDR3 DNA is TGTGCCAGCAGCCCGGGACACCGGCTGGCAAACATTCAGTACTTC. The rearrangement links TRBV5-6 to TRBJ2-4; tentative D call: TRBD1 (6 bases). V was shortened by 4 bases and J by 6 bases, with 17 bases between the two germline ends. Germline CDR1 is SGHDT and CDR2 is YYEEEE. The CDR3 spans 15 residues.